The 15 T cell receptor beta chains in this list originate from one sample, sequenced in a study of vaccination and CD4 T cells after COVID-19. Documented treatment: roughly ten-day PBMC culture with coronavirus spike peptide pools or control peptides (ViraFEST assay). For these TCRs, the target antigens are not known. The Oncomine TCR Beta short-read assay sequenced DNA from cultured CD4+ T cells. TCRdb re-analysed the PCR reads in MiXCR, keeping a single row per CDR3 protein. The sample lists roughly 7,900 distinct CDR3 sequences, 23% occurring once. Specimen: cultured CD4+ T cells from blood. These receptors were collected from a human donor with COVID-19.

This clonotype turned up a few times. This chain links TRBV6-1 with TRBJ1-2; D is possibly TRBD1 (5 bases). Germline V gene lookup returns CDR1 MNHNS and CDR2 SASEGT. The CDR3 loop spans 12 amino acids. Trimming cost V 6 bases and J 5 bases, with 10 bases left between them. CDR3 amino acids: CASRRGEYGYTF. The CDR3 nucleotides read TGTGCCAGCAGACGGGGGGAGTATGGCTACACCTTC.

The V gene is TRBV5-1, the J gene TRBJ2-5, with D perhaps TRBD1 (5 bases). From germline, CDR1 is SGHRS and CDR2 YFSETQ. Deletions cut 4 bases from V and 0 bases from J, with 10 bases between. This CDR3 spans 14 amino acids. The CDR3 DNA follows: TGCGCCAGCAGCGAAGGACATAACCAAGAGACCCAGTACTTC. Its translation is CASSEGHNQETQYF.

There are a few counts of this clonotype. V and J are TRBV4-2 and TRBJ1-3, with TRBD1 as a possible D gene (6 bases). CDR3 length: 16 residues. V lost 7 bases to trimming and J lost 0 bases, with 16 bases between them. CDR1 is LGHNA and CDR2 is YNFKEQ in the germline V gene. CDR3 protein: CASTEGDVDSGNTIYF. The CDR3 DNA follows: TGTGCCAGCACCGAGGGGGACGTTGACTCTGGAAACACCATATATTTT.

This clonotype was detected a few times. This chain links TRBV5-4 with TRBJ2-1, with no clear D. The V end lost 0 bases, the J end lost 4 bases, and 5 bases lay between the germline ends. This CDR3 region has 13 residues. Germline V gene sequence: CDR1 SGHNT, CDR2 YYREEE (reference sequence). The CDR3 DNA follows: TGTGCCAGCAGCTTGGGGCCATACAATGAGCAGTTCTTC. Protein sequence: CASSLGPYNEQFF.

The genes are TRBV18 and TRBJ1-1; D remains unclear. CDR1 KGHSH and CDR2 LQKENI come from the germline V gene. The length of the CDR3 is 14 residues. The germline V and J ends were trimmed by 1 base and 3 bases, with 9 bases remaining between them. The CDR3 DNA is TGTGCCAGCTCACCACAAAACGGGGACACTGAAGCTTTCTTT. This gives the protein CASSPQNGDTEAFF.

The sample holds a few counts of this clonotype. The chain uses TRBV20-1 and TRBJ2-1; 8 positions match TRBD2. Losses at the gene ends were 1 base for V and 6 bases for J; bases not matched to a gene: 5. This CDR3 comprises 14 residues. The germline V gene has CDR1 DFQATT and CDR2 SNEGSKA (reference sequence). The CDR3 reads CSARAPGTSNEQFF. The CDR3 DNA sequence: TGCAGTGCTAGAGCCCCCGGGACTAGCAATGAGCAGTTCTTC.

The chain links TRBV28 to TRBJ1-2, with 11 bases identical to TRBD1. V was clipped by 5 bases and J by 8 bases; unmatched bases: 7. Germline lookup yields CDR1 MDHEN and CDR2 SYDVKM. This CDR3 comprises 14 residues. The CDR3 is CASSPGDRGDGYTF. The CDR3 region has the DNA TGTGCCAGCAGTCCGGGGGACAGGGGGGACGGCTACACCTTC.

This clonotype turned up a few times. As DNA, the CDR3 is TGTGCCAGCAGCATAGGGACAGAAACCTATGGCTACACCTTC. It encodes CASSIGTETYGYTF. J is TRBJ1-2 and V is TRBV5-4; 7 bases fit TRBD1. CDR1 is SGHNT, CDR2 YYREEE, per germline (reference sequence). This CDR3 region has 14 residues. Trimming removed 4 bases from V and 4 bases from J; junction bases left unmatched: 7.

This clonotype was observed a few times. The chain employs TRBV6-1 and TRBJ1-1, with D perhaps TRBD1 (5 bases). The CDR3 spans 14 residues. Germline V gene data show CDR1 as MNHNS and CDR2 as SASEGT. V lost 6 bases and J 6 bases, leaving 17 bases between the germline ends. CDR3 protein: CASRPNIQGSEAFF. The CDR3 nucleotides read TGTGCCAGCAGACCGAACATCCAGGGCTCTGAAGCTTTCTTT.

CDR3 nucleotide sequence: TGTGCCAGCAGCCTCCAGGGACAGGGAAGCGAAAAACTGTTTTTT. Translation: CASSLQGQGSEKLFF. The chain recombines TRBV11-3 with TRBJ1-4, with 9 bases that match TRBD1. Losses at the gene ends were 5 bases for V and 8 bases for J; bases not matched to a gene: 9. This CDR3 comprises 15 residues. The germline V gene has CDR1 SGHNT and CDR2 YENEEA.

This clonotype appeared a few times. The J gene is TRBJ2-2, the V gene TRBV2; TRBD2 agrees at 8 bases. Germline CDR1 and CDR2: SNHLY and FYNNEI. CDR3 length: 17 residues. J was trimmed by 3 bases and V by 1 base; bases with no gene match: 7. CDR3 nucleotide sequence: TGTGCCAGCAGTGAAGTTCGCGGGGGGCCTGACACCGGGGAGCTGTTTTTT. This translates into CASSEVRGGPDTGELFF.

This clonotype was seen more than once but under ten times. This chain connects TRBV7-9 to TRBJ2-2; the D gene is possibly TRBD1 (5 bases). The CDR3 is made up of 15 amino acids. V gave up 5 bases and J gave up 4 bases, with 14 bases separating them. Germline CDR1 reads SEHNR; CDR2 reads FQNEAQ (reference sequence). As DNA, the CDR3 is TGTGCCAGCAGCCTAATGGGGCTCAGCACCGGGGAGCTGTTTTTT. It encodes CASSLMGLSTGELFF.

This clonotype rates as medium-sized. The rearrangement joins TRBV15 to TRBJ1-5, with D perhaps matching TRBD1 (6 bases). From germline, CDR1 is LNHNV and CDR2 YYDKDF (reference sequence). V gave up 0 bases and J gave up 8 bases, with 8 bases separating them. The CDR3 extends over 13 amino acids. CDR3 residues: CATSRDPGEPQHF. In nucleotides, the CDR3 is TGTGCCACCAGCAGAGATCCAGGGGAGCCCCAGCATTTT.

The chain uses TRBV2 and TRBJ2-7; no clear D gene. The length of the CDR3 is 10 residues. V was cut by 5 bases and J by 1 base, with 0 bases left in between. Germline V gives CDR1 SNHLY, CDR2 FYNNEI. CDR3 DNA sequence: TGTGCCAGCAGTTCCTACGAGCAGTACTTC. This translates into CASSSYEQYF.

The V and J genes are TRBV28 and TRBJ1-3; D is undetermined. Trimming removed 2 bases at V and 3 bases at J, with 2 bases between. This CDR3 spans 12 amino acids. Germline V gives CDR1 MDHEN, CDR2 SYDVKM. The CDR3 region is CASSLGGNTIYF. The CDR3 DNA sequence: TGTGCCAGCAGTTTAGGTGGAAACACCATATATTTT.